This TCR beta chain was observed in a study of blood T cell repertoires in COVID-19. Overall study context: Sources were T cells, B-cell-depleted T cells, or PBMCs; the material itself was cDNA or gDNA.

Profiled with immunoSEQ multiplex PCR; TCRdb holds only in-frame clones, not every one. Counted here are 400,000 to 450,000 clones, 90% occurring once; the ten biggest clones make up 0.6%. The sample consisted of PBMCs or T cells enriched from blood (not recorded which). This receptor was taken from a man younger than 35 who had recovered from COVID-19.

CDR3 region: CASREGHTGTASGQETQYF. The CDR3 coding sequence is TGTGCCAGCAGAGAGGGTCACACAGGGACGGCTAGCGGACAAGAGACCCAGTACTTC. This chain joins TRBV5-5 and TRBJ2-5; TRBD2 might be the D (7 bases). Germline assignment: CDR1 SGHKS and CDR2 YYEKEE (reference sequence). There are 19 residues in the CDR3. Trimming took off 5 bases at V and 2 bases at J, with 28 bases between the two ends.